A selection of T cell receptor beta chains follows, all from one sample in a study of beta chain features in type 1 diabetes. The assay was immunoSEQ multiplex PCR, and TCRdb's table has in-frame clones only and misses some. The sample includes about 900,000 clones, around a sixth of them seen just once. The sequenced sample consisted of naive CD4+ T cells from blood. The receptors stem from a woman under 30 in good health. Each CDR3 is given with its conserved first and last residue. D genes are given only for firm matches. Size is stated for part of the rows, as once, few or many counts, or as a class when the clone is expanded.

V: TRBV5-5
D: -
size: -
J: TRBJ2-2
DNA: TGTGCCAGCAGCCAACGCACCGGGGAGCTGTTTTTT
CDR3: CASSQRTGELFF

V: TRBV6-4
D: -
size: -
J: TRBJ1-5
DNA: TGTGCCAGCAGTGCCGAATCAGAATCCCCCCAGCATTTT
CDR3: CASSAESESPQHF

V: TRBV5-1
D: -
size: -
J: TRBJ2-4
DNA: TGCGCCAGCAGCTTGGCCCCCCCCTCACAAGTTCAGTACTTC
CDR3: CASSLAPPSQVQYF

V: TRBV5-4
D: -
size: -
J: TRBJ2-3
DNA: TGTGCCAGCAGCTTTGATACAGATACGCAGTATTTT
CDR3: CASSFDTDTQYF

V: TRBV4-3
D: -
size: few
J: TRBJ2-7
DNA: TGCGCCAGCAGCCAAGAGGTCACCTCCCCCGAGCAGTACTTC
CDR3: CASSQEVTSPEQYF

V: TRBV7-9
D: -
size: -
J: TRBJ2-1
DNA: TGTGCCAGCAGCCGCATAAAGGGAGGCTCCTACAATGAGCAGTTCTTC
CDR3: CASSRIKGGSYNEQFF

V: TRBV2
D: -
size: -
J: TRBJ2-3
DNA: TGTGCCAGCAATAGACATCAGGCAGATACGCAGTATTTT
CDR3: CASNRHQADTQYF

V: TRBV2
D: -
size: -
J: TRBJ2-2
DNA: TGTGCCAGCAGTGAATGGCTGCGCACCGGGGAGCTGTTTTTT
CDR3: CASSEWLRTGELFF

V: TRBV6-6
D: -
size: -
J: TRBJ2-7
DNA: TGTGCCAGCAGTTCTTGGGGAAAGGACGAGCAGTACTTC
CDR3: CASSSWGKDEQYF

V: TRBV25-1
D: -
size: -
J: TRBJ2-7
DNA: TGTGCCAGCAGTCGGGGGAGACTTGGTTCCTACGAGCAGTACTTC
CDR3: CASSRGRLGSYEQYF

V: TRBV10-3
D: TRBD2
size: -
J: TRBJ2-7
DNA: TGTGCCATCAGTGAGTCGGACTTAGCGGGGTCCTACGAGCAGTACTTC
CDR3: CAISESDLAGSYEQYF

V: TRBV11-2
D: -
size: -
J: TRBJ2-7
DNA: TGTGCCAGCAGCGACGGCCCTAACTCCTACGAGCAGTACTTC
CDR3: CASSDGPNSYEQYF

V: TRBV2
D: -
size: few
J: TRBJ2-7
DNA: TGTGCCAGCAGAATTAGAGTGAGCTCCTACGAGCAGTACTTC
CDR3: CASRIRVSSYEQYF

V: TRBV10-3
D: -
size: few
J: TRBJ2-7
DNA: TGTGCCACCCGTTCGGCCACACATTCAGGCTACGAGCAGTACTTC
CDR3: CATRSATHSGYEQYF

V: TRBV7-9
D: -
size: -
J: TRBJ2-1
DNA: TGTGCCAGCTGCCGGGACTTGGAGCAGTTCTTC
CDR3: CASCRDLEQFF

V: TRBV29-1
D: -
size: -
J: TRBJ2-5
DNA: TGCAGCGCTCCAGGGTACCAAGAGACCCAGTACTTC
CDR3: CSAPGYQETQYF

V: TRBV19
D: -
size: -
J: TRBJ1-2
DNA: TGTGCCAGTAGTATAGAGGGGGGCTATGGCTACACCTTC
CDR3: CASSIEGGYGYTF